Shown below are 9 T cell receptor beta chains from a single sample sequenced in a study of blood T cell repertoires in COVID-19. This table comes from immunoSEQ multiplex PCR, and its TCRdb copy is limited to in-frame clones, with some not included. Found here are hundreds of thousands of clones, more than 75% of them singletons; the top ten hold approximately 13%. The sample consisted of peripheral blood. These receptors were taken from a woman in her sixties or seventies with active or convalescent COVID-19.

The V call is TRBV7-9, the J call TRBJ2-1, with TRBD2 matching 10 bases. The V segment lost 5 bases and the J segment 7 bases; nucleotides outside the gene matches: 8. The CDR3 has 15 amino acids. Germline loops: CDR1 SEHNR, CDR2 FQNEAQ (reference sequence). The DNA for the CDR3 is TGTGCCAGCAGCCCCGAGCGGGGGGGCTGGAATGAGCAGTTCTTC. Protein sequence: CASSPERGGWNEQFF.

This clone was found a few times. V gene TRBV6-6 combines with J gene TRBJ1-3, with TRBD1 identical over 8 bases. The CDR3 covers 14 residues. From germline, CDR1 is MNHNY and CDR2 SVGAGI (reference sequence). V gave up 6 bases and J gave up 2 bases; unmatched junction bases: 3. The CDR3 spells CASRPDRAGNTIYF. CDR3 nucleotide sequence: TGTGCCAGCAGACCGGACAGGGCTGGAAACACCATATATTTT.

The chain combines TRBV18 with TRBJ2-5, with D tentatively TRBD2 (5 bases). Germline V lookup: CDR1 KGHSH, CDR2 LQKENI. The CDR3 totals 13 residues. Trimming left V 3 bases short and J 6 bases short, with 11 bases between. In DNA form, the CDR3 reads TGTGCCAGCTCACCCCCCGAGCGGAAGACCCAGTACTTC. It encodes CASSPPERKTQYF. Variable domain in full (rest from reference TRBV18 and TRBJ2-5): NAGVMQNPRHLVRRRGQEARLRCSPMKGHSHVYWYRQLPEEGLKFMVYLQKENIIDESGMPKERFSAEFPKEGPSILRIQQVVRGDSAAYFCASSPPERKTQYFGPGTRLLVL.

About this clone itself: The junction shows a germline mismatch at one end, possibly a read error. The chain combines TRBV7-7 with TRBJ2-1, with D possibly matching TRBD2 (7 bases). Germline lookup yields CDR1 SSHAT and CDR2 FNYEAQ (reference sequence). This CDR3 has 15 residues. In DNA form, the CDR3 reads TGTGCTAGCAGCCTAGGGGGGGACCTATACAATGAGCAGTTCTTC. Translating gives CASSLGGDLYNEQFF.

This clone was seen only once. V gene TRBV6-1 combines with J gene TRBJ2-2; 14 nucleotides align to TRBD2. The trim removed 4 bases at V and 6 bases at J, leaving 7 bases unmatched. CDR1 is MNHNS and CDR2 is SASEGT in the germline V gene. The CDR3 spans 17 residues. The CDR3 here is CASSAQTSGGAPGELFF. The CDR3 nucleotides are TGTGCCAGCAGTGCCCAGACTAGCGGGGGGGCGCCCGGGGAGCTGTTTTTT.

The V and J genes are TRBV5-1 and TRBJ2-5; 11 bases are a match to TRBD2. This CDR3 has 16 residues. Germline CDR1 SGHRS, CDR2 YFSETQ. J was trimmed by 2 bases and V by 2 bases; bases with no gene match: 5. CDR3 nucleotide sequence: TGCGCCAGCAGCTTCCCACTAGCGGGAGCACAAGAGACCCAGTACTTC. Its translation: CASSFPLAGAQETQYF.

This clone was recorded a few times. Other DNA sequences from this sample encode an identical CDR3 as well. The V call is TRBV18, the J call TRBJ2-7, with 12 bases lining up with TRBD1. Trimming at V came to 3 bases and at J to 4 bases, leaving 4 bases not matched to a gene. Germline CDR1 KGHSH, CDR2 LQKENI. The CDR3 has 15 amino acids. Written as DNA, the CDR3 is TGTGCCAGCTCACCCCCGGGACAGGGGGCATACGAGCAGTACTTC. It specifies CASSPPGQGAYEQYF.

The gene calls are TRBV6-5 and TRBJ1-1, with D possibly matching TRBD1 (6 bases). V was cut by 6 bases and J by 0 bases, with 11 bases left in between. The CDR3 is 14 residues long. Looked up from germline, CDR1 is MNHEY and CDR2 is SVGAGI. The CDR3 nucleotides are TGTGCCAGCAGGACTACAGGGCTGAACACTGAAGCTTTCTTT. Amino acids: CASRTTGLNTEAFF.

The rearrangement links TRBV30 to TRBJ2-5; 14 nucleotides agree with TRBD2. J lost 4 bases, V lost 3 bases, and 4 bases had no gene match. Germline V gives CDR1 GTSNPN, CDR2 SVGIG (reference sequence). CDR3 length: 15 amino acids. The CDR3 nucleotides are TGTGCCTGGAGGGGACTAGCGGGGGTAATAGAGACCCAGTACTTC. Translated, it gives CAWRGLAGVIETQYF.